This entry is about one T cell receptor (beta chain). From the 5' RACE reads, TCRdb called clonotypes with MiXCR, one entry per CDR3 protein. The sample lists 240,000 or so distinct CDR3 sequences, about 10% occurring once. The record originates from a study of identical twins. V lost 5 bases and J lost 5, with 9 bases in between. The CDR3 is 12 amino acids. Germline V gene sequence: CDR1 MNHNY, CDR2 SVGAGI (reference sequence). The J gene is TRBJ1-2, the V gene TRBV6-6; maybe TRBD1 (6 bases). The TCR comes from a man aged 50 or older in good health. The sequencing input was memory T cells sorted from blood. In nucleotides, the CDR3 is TGTGCCAGCAGTCGGACAGAGTATGGCTACACCTTC. Encoded protein: CASSRTEYGYTF.